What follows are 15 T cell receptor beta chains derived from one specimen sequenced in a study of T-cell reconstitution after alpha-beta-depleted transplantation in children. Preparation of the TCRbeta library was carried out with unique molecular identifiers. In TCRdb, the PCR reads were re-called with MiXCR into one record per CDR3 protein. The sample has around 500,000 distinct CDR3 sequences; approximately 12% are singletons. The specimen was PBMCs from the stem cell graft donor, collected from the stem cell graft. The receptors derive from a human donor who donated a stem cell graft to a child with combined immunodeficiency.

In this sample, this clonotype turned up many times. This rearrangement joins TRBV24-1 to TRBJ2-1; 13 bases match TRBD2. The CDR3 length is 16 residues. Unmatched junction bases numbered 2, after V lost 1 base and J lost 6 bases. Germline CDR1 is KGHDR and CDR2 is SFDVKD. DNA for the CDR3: TGTGCCACCAGTGATTTCGGACTAGCGGGAGTCAATGAGCAGTTCTTC. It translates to CATSDFGLAGVNEQFF.

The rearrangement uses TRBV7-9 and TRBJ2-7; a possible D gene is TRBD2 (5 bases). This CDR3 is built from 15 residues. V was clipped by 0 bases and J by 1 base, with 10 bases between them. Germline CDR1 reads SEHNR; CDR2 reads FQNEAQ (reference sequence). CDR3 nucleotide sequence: TGTGCCAGCAGCTTAGCCGGGATCCGGTCCTACGAGCAGTACTTC. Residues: CASSLAGIRSYEQYF. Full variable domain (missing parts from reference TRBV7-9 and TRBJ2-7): DTGVSQNPRHKITKRGQNVTFRCDPISEHNRLYWYRQTLGQGPEFLTYFQNEAQLEKSRLLSDRFSAERPKGSFSTLEIQRTEQGDSAMYLCASSLAGIRSYEQYFGPGTRLTVT.

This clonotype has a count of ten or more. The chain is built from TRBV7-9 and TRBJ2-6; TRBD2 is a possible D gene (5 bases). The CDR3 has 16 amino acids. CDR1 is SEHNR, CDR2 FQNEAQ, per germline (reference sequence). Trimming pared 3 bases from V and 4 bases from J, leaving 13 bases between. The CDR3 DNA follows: TGTGCCAGCAGCTTCGGACTGACCCCCGGGGCCAACGTCCTGACTTTC. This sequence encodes CASSFGLTPGANVLTF.

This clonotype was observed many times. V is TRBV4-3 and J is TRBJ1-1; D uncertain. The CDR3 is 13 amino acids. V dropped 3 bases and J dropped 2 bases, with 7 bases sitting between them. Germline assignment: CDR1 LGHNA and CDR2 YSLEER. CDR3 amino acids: CASSQGFNTEAFF. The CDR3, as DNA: TGCGCCAGCAGCCAGGGCTTTAACACTGAAGCTTTCTTT.

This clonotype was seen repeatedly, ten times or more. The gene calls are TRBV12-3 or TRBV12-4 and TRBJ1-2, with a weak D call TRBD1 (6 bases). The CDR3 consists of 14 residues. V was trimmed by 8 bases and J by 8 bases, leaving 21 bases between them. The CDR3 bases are TGTGCCAGCGCCCCTGGCGCAGGGGTGCACGGCTACACCTTC. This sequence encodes CASAPGAGVHGYTF.

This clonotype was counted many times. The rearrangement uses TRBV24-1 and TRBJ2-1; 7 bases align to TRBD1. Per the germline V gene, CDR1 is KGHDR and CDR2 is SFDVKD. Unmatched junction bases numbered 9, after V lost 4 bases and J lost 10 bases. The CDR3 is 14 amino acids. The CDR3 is CATSDIGQDGEQFF. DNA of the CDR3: TGTGCCACCAGTGACATAGGACAGGACGGAGAGCAGTTCTTC.

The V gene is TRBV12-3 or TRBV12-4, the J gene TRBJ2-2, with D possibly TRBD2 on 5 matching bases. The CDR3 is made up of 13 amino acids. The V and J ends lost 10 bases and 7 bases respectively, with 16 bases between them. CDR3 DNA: TGTGCCATCGTCCGGACCCGGGGCGGGGAGCTGTTTTTT. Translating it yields CAIVRTRGGELFF.

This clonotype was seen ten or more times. CDR3 sequence (DNA): TGCAGTGCTCCCGGACTAGCGGGAGTCAATGAGCAGTTCTTC. This gives the protein CSAPGLAGVNEQFF. This rearrangement joins TRBV20-1 to TRBJ2-1, with 13 bases aligning to TRBD2. This CDR3 is 14 amino acids long. Trimming at V came to 5 bases and at J to 6 bases, leaving 4 bases not matched to a gene. CDR1 is DFQATT and CDR2 is SNEGSKA in the germline V gene (reference sequence).

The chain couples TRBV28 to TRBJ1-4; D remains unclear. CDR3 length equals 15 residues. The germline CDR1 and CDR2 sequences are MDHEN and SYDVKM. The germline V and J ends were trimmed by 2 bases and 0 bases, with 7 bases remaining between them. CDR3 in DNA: TGTGCCAGCAGTTTAGTAGGAGCAACTAATGAAAAACTGTTTTTT. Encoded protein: CASSLVGATNEKLFF.

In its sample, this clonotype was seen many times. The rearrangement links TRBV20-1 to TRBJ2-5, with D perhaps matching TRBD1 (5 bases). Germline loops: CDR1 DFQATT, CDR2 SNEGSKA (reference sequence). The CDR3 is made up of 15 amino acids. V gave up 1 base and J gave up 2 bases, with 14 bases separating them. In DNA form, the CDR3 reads TGCAGTGCTAGAGCCGGACATACTATACAAGAGACCCAGTACTTC. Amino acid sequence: CSARAGHTIQETQYF.

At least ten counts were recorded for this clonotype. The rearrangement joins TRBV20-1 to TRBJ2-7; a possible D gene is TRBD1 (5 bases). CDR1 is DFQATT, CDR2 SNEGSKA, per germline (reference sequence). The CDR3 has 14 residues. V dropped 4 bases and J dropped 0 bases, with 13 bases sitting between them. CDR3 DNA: TGCAGTGCTATTGACAGAAAGAGCTCCTACGAGCAGTACTTC. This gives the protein CSAIDRKSSYEQYF.

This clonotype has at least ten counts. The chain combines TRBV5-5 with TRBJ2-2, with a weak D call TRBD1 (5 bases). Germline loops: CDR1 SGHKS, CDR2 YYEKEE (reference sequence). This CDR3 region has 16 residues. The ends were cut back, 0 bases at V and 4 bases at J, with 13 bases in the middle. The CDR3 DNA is TGTGCCAGCAGCTTGGTTTCAGGGATCGGCACCGGGGAGCTGTTTTTT. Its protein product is CASSLVSGIGTGELFF.

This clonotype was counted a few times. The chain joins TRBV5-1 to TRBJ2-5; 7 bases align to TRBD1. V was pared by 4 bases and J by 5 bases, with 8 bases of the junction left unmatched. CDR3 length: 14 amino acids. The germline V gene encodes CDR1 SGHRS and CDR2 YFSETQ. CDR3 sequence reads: CASSAETGWETQYF. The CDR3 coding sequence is TGCGCCAGCAGCGCAGAGACAGGGTGGGAGACCCAGTACTTC.

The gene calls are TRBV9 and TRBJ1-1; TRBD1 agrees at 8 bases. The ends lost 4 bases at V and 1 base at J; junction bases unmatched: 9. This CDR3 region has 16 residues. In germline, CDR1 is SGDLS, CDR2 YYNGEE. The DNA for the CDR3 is TGTGCCAGCAGCCGCGCAGGGGGCGCATGGAACACTGAAGCTTTCTTT. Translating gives CASSRAGGAWNTEAFF.

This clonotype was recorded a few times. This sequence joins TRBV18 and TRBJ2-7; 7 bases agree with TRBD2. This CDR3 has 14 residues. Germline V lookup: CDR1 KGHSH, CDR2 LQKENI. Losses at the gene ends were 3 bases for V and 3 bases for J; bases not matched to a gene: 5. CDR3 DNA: TGTGCCAGCTCACCGCTAGCGGTAGGCTACGAGCAGTACTTC. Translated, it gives CASSPLAVGYEQYF.